The TCR beta chain under discussion was sequenced for a study of cytomegalovirus exposure and HLA in healthy donors. The PCR had 60 Vbeta and 13 Jbeta primers. Measured with immunoSEQ multiplex PCR; TCRdb has only the in-frame clones, and not every one. The sample lists over 110,000 clones, about four fifths seen once, with over 2.5% in the top ten. In germline, CDR1 is MGHRA, CDR2 YSYEKL. The CDR3 runs to 15 residues. V gave up 1 base and J gave up 1 base; unmatched junction bases: 2. Worth noting for this clone: As yet, its antigen is unknown.

Overall study findings and caveats: The dataset shows that most TCR sequences were rare, while some public TCRs occurred in many donors. Researchers had no immune exposure information except CMV serostatus available. Accurate prediction of HLA-A and HLA-B alleles (for most subjects) was reportedly achieved from TCR beta sequences.

Sequencing was performed on PBMCs. This TCR was sampled from a male donor in good health and CMV-seronegative. The chain carries TRBV4-1 and TRBJ2-7; 9 bases fit TRBD1. The CDR3 here is CASSQGGQGSYEQYF. In DNA form, the CDR3 reads TGCGCCAGCAGCCAAGGGGGACAGGGATCCTACGAGCAGTACTTC.